A single sample is the source of the 20 T cell receptor beta chains below, sequenced in a study of tumor-infiltrating lymphocytes in localized non-small cell lung cancer. Libraries were prepared by immunoSEQ multiplex PCR; TCRdb keeps only in-frame clonotypes and omits some of them. The data show roughly 7,000 clones, roughly three fifths seen once. The sequencing sample was made of uninvolved lung tissue not adjacent to the tumor. Receptors were obtained from a human donor with non-small cell lung cancer.

This rearrangement joins TRBV14 to TRBJ1-1; perhaps TRBD1 as D (6 bases). Trimming pared 0 bases from V and 7 bases from J, leaving 15 bases between. The CDR3 runs 15 residues. Looked up from germline, CDR1 is SGHDN and CDR2 is FVKESK. CDR3 nucleotides: TGTGCCAGCAGCCAAGATTTGGGGGGCTCGAGTGAAGCTTTCTTT. This sequence encodes CASSQDLGGSSEAFF.

This clone appeared once. The V and J genes are TRBV7-2 and TRBJ1-1; no clear D. Germline V gene lookup returns CDR1 SGHTA and CDR2 FQGNSA. V was cut by 4 bases and J by 11 bases, with 8 bases left in between. CDR3 length: 10 amino acids. Written as DNA, the CDR3 is TGTGCCAGCAGCTCCCGGCAGGCTTTCTTT. Translating it yields CASSSRQAFF.

This rearrangement joins TRBV7-9 to TRBJ2-6; maybe TRBD1 (7 bases). V was trimmed by 6 bases and J by 0 bases, leaving 15 bases between them. The germline V gene has CDR1 SEHNR and CDR2 FQNEAQ (reference sequence). The CDR3 runs to 17 residues. The CDR3 here is CASREGQLSSGANVLTF. The CDR3 DNA reads TGTGCCAGCAGGGAGGGACAGTTGAGCTCTGGGGCCAACGTCCTGACTTTC.

This clone has a single count. V is TRBV9 and J is TRBJ2-7; D might be TRBD2 (5 bases). The CDR3 is 13 amino acids. In germline, CDR1 is SGDLS, CDR2 YYNGEE. Trimming left V 0 bases short and J 2 bases short, with 6 bases between. CDR3 region: CASSVGTAYEQYF. The CDR3 region has the DNA TGTGCCAGCAGCGTAGGGACTGCCTACGAGCAGTACTTC.

This chain uses TRBV4-1 with TRBJ1-6; D is perhaps TRBD1 (6 bases). Between the trimmed V and J ends, which lost 0 bases and 5 bases, there was a span of 8 bases. Looked up from germline, CDR1 is MGHRA and CDR2 is YSYEKL. CDR3 size: 15 residues. The CDR3 DNA follows: TGCGCCAGCAGCCAAGAGGACAGTGATAATTCACCCCTCCACTTT. Protein sequence: CASSQEDSDNSPLHF.

The table lists this clone with a count of one. V is TRBV11-3 and J is TRBJ2-7; D is ambiguous. CDR1 and CDR2 (germline): SGHNT, YENEEA. The germline V and J ends were trimmed by 5 bases and 3 bases, with 17 bases remaining between them. This CDR3 is 15 amino acids long. CDR3 in DNA: TGTGCCAGCAGCAAAGGCCCCCAAGAACTCTACGAGCAGTACTTC. This codes for CASSKGPQELYEQYF.

This chain links TRBV4-2 with TRBJ2-7, with 11 bases aligning to TRBD1. Germline values: CDR1 LGHNA, CDR2 YNFKEQ. With V trimmed by 5 bases and J by 4 bases, 4 bases remained unmatched. The CDR3 runs to 14 residues. The CDR3 DNA reads as TGTGCCAGCAGCTCGGACAGGGGGCGGTACGAGCAGTACTTC. This encodes CASSSDRGRYEQYF.

V is TRBV10-1 and J is TRBJ2-3, with D possibly matching TRBD1 (5 bases). Trimming cost V 3 bases and J 6 bases, with 13 bases left between them. This CDR3 comprises 14 residues. CDR1 and CDR2 (germline): WNHNN, SYGVQD (reference sequence). In DNA form, the CDR3 reads TGCGCCAGCAGTGATAGGGGCCCGCATGATACGCAGTATTTT. Translation: CASSDRGPHDTQYF.

J is TRBJ1-4 and V is TRBV4-1, with no clear D. The V gene lost 2 bases and the J gene lost 1 base, with 8 bases spanning the gap. The CDR3 has 15 residues. CDR1 is MGHRA and CDR2 is YSYEKL in the germline V gene. This CDR3 reads CASSQLGGTNEKLFF. CDR3 DNA sequence: TGCGCCAGCAGCCAACTGGGCGGAACTAATGAAAAACTGTTTTTT.

The V call is TRBV5-4, the J call TRBJ1-4; a possible D gene is TRBD1 (5 bases). The CDR3 is 12 residues long. V was shortened by 3 bases and J by 12 bases, with 12 bases between the two germline ends. Germline V lookup: CDR1 SGHNT, CDR2 YYREEE (reference sequence). DNA for the CDR3: TGTGCCAGCAGCTCCGGACAACTTGAACTGTTTTTT. Its translation is CASSSGQLELFF. Full variable domain (rest looked up from reference TRBV5-4 and TRBJ1-4): ETGVTQSPTHLIKTRGQQVTLRCSSQSGHNTVSWYQQALGQGPQFIFQYYREEENGRGNFPPRFSGLQFPNYSSELNVNALELDDSALYLCASSSGQLELFFGSGTQLSVL.

V is TRBV19 and J is TRBJ1-1; D gene unclear. This CDR3 has 13 amino acids. From germline, CDR1 is LNHDA and CDR2 SQIVND (reference sequence). With 3 bases removed from V and 6 bases from J, the gap between germline ends came to 11 bases. The CDR3 DNA follows: TGTGCCAGTAGTATCGAGGCGGTATCTGAAGCTTTCTTT. This translates into CASSIEAVSEAFF.

The genes are TRBV19 and TRBJ1-1; D call uncertain. The germline CDR1 and CDR2 sequences are LNHDA and SQIVND (reference sequence). Trimming took 4 bases from V and 4 from J, leaving 16 bases between them. This CDR3 contains 15 residues. This CDR3 is CASSTGLGLGTEAFF. CDR3 nucleotide sequence: TGTGCCAGTAGTACGGGATTGGGATTGGGCACTGAAGCTTTCTTT.

This clone was seen only once. The chain employs TRBV4-1 and TRBJ1-1, with TRBD1 identical over 7 bases. With V trimmed by 5 bases and J by 4 bases, 10 bases remained unmatched. The CDR3 is made up of 15 amino acids. Germline V gives CDR1 MGHRA, CDR2 YSYEKL. The CDR3, as DNA: TGCGCCAGCAGCAGAGACAGGGCGATGAGCACTGAAGCTTTCTTT. As protein: CASSRDRAMSTEAFF.

This chain links TRBV2 with TRBJ1-3; D is unclear. Germline V gene sequence: CDR1 SNHLY, CDR2 FYNNEI. Trimming cost V 4 bases and J 0 bases, with 7 bases left between them. The CDR3 is 14 amino acids. The CDR3 sequence is CASSGEGSGNTIYF. DNA for the CDR3: TGTGCCAGCAGTGGGGAGGGCTCTGGAAACACCATATATTTT.

The chain joins TRBV5-1 to TRBJ2-7; possible D gene TRBD1, 7 bases. V was pared by 0 bases and J by 5 bases, with 12 bases between. The germline CDR1 and CDR2 sequences are SGHRS and YFSETQ. This CDR3 region has 14 residues. As DNA, the CDR3 is TGCGCCAGCAGCTTGGGACAGGGAGGCGACGAGCAGTACTTC. Residues: CASSLGQGGDEQYF.

The rearrangement uses TRBV10-2 and TRBJ2-7; D possibly corresponds to TRBD2 (6 bases). V was cut by 5 bases and J by 7 bases, with 12 bases left in between. Looked up from germline, CDR1 is WSHSY and CDR2 is SAAADI. CDR3 length equals 12 residues. The CDR3 DNA reads as TGCGCCAGCAGTCTGAGGGCGGGGGAGCAGTACTTC. Translating it yields CASSLRAGEQYF.

This clone was recorded a few times. The rearrangement uses TRBV29-1 and TRBJ1-5, with D tentatively TRBD1 (5 bases). Germline values: CDR1 SQVTM, CDR2 ANQGSEA. V was cut by 4 bases and J by 5 bases, with 9 bases left in between. The CDR3 runs to 12 residues. DNA of the CDR3: TGCAGCGTTGGTGGGGGTGATCAGCCCCAGCATTTT. Encoded protein: CSVGGGDQPQHF.

This clone appeared a few times. V is TRBV19 and J is TRBJ1-5, with 9 bases fitting TRBD1. The CDR3 consists of 14 residues. The V segment lost 5 bases and the J segment 9 bases; nucleotides outside the gene matches: 8. Germline V lookup: CDR1 LNHDA, CDR2 SQIVND (reference sequence). The DNA of the CDR3 is TGTGCCAGTAGTGCGGGACAGGGCCTTTGGCCCCAGCATTTT. It encodes CASSAGQGLWPQHF.

The chain recombines TRBV7-8 with TRBJ2-7, with D possibly being TRBD1 (6 bases). Germline CDR1 and CDR2: SGHVS and FQNEAQ. Between the trimmed V and J ends, which lost 3 bases and 2 bases, there was a span of 14 bases. The CDR3 runs 15 residues. CDR3 region: CASSFNQGTPYEQYF. CDR3 coding DNA: TGTGCCAGCAGCTTCAACCAGGGGACACCCTACGAGCAGTACTTC.

This clone was observed a handful of times. CDR3: CASSRGTDSYEQYF. The CDR3 DNA sequence: TGTGCCAGCAGTAGGGGGACAGACTCCTACGAGCAGTACTTC. The chain recombines TRBV27 with TRBJ2-7; 7 bases match TRBD1. The CDR3 runs 14 residues. Trimming cost V 5 bases and J 0 bases; bases outside gene matches: 4. In germline, CDR1 is MNHEY, CDR2 SMNVEV (reference sequence).